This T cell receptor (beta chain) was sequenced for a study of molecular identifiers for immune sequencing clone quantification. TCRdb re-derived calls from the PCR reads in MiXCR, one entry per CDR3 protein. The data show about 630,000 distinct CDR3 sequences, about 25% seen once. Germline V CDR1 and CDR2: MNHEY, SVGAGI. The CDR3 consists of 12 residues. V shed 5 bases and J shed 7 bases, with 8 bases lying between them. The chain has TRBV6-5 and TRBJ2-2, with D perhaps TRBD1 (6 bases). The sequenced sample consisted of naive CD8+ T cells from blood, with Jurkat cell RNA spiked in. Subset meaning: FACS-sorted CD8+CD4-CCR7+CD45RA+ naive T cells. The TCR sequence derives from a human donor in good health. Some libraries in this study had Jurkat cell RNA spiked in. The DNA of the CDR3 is TGTGCCAGCAGTGCGGACAGCGGGGAGCTGTTTTTT. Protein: CASSADSGELFF.